This TCR beta chain is drawn from a study of cytomegalovirus exposure and HLA in healthy donors. V lost 8 bases and J lost 4; bases outside the gene matches: 5. CDR3 length: 12 amino acids. CDR1 and CDR2 (germline): GTSNPN, SVGIG (reference sequence). Notes on the study in general: Association of about 17,000 TCR beta sequences with HLA alleles was found at 0.05 false discovery rate in a later analysis. Later analysis revealed greater clonal expansion in HLA-associated TCR beta chains than in equally common others.

In regard to this clone: The antigen is not known.

With 60 Vbeta and 13 Jbeta primers, the PCR was carried out. Assay used: immunoSEQ multiplex PCR; TCRdb lists only in-frame clones, some missing. The table records approximately 140,000 clones, under 80% of them present only once. This rearrangement joins TRBV30 to TRBJ1-3; 7 nucleotides align to TRBD1. This TCR derives from a woman in her forties or fifties in good health and CMV-seropositive. Material: PBMCs. The CDR3 nucleotides read TGTGCCGGGCACAGGGGAGGAAACACCATATATTTT. Protein product: CAGHRGGNTIYF.